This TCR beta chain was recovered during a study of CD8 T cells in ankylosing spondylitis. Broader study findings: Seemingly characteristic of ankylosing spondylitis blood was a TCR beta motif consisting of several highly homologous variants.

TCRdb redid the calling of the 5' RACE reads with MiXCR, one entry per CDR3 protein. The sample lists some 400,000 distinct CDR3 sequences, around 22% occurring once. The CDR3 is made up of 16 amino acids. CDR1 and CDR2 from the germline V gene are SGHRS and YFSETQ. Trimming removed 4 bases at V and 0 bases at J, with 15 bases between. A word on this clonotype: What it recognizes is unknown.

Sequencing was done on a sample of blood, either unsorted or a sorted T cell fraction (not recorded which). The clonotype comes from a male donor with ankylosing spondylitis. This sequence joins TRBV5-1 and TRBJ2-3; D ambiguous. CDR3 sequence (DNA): TGCGCCAGCAGCCCCAACTCATACCCGAGCACAGATACGCAGTATTTT. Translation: CASSPNSYPSTDTQYF.